The 11 T cell receptor beta chains below were found in one sample sequenced in a study of T cell responses to AZD1222 COVID-19 vaccine. Clones were read by immunoSEQ multiplex PCR, and TCRdb kept only the in-frame ones, dropping some. The sample comprises 170,000 or so clones, 90% of which are singletons, and about 2.8% rests with the top ten. The sample consisted of peripheral blood, taken on day 0 of AZD1222 vaccination. These receptors were taken from an adult in good health.

V usage is TRBV11-2 and J usage is TRBJ2-7, with 12 bases matching TRBD1. Trimming took 5 bases from V and 1 from J; bases not matched to a gene: 3. The germline CDR1 and CDR2 sequences are SGHAT and FQNNGV. This CDR3 has 15 amino acids. This CDR3 reads CASSRDRGPSYEQYF. The CDR3 DNA reads TGTGCCAGCAGCCGGGACAGGGGGCCTTCCTACGAGCAGTACTTC.

The chain employs TRBV5-5 and TRBJ1-4, with a possible D match to TRBD1 (5 bases). The CDR3 consists of 18 residues. Germline V gene sequence: CDR1 SGHKS, CDR2 YYEKEE (reference sequence). The V end was cut by 0 bases, the J end by 3 bases, with 18 bases between. In DNA form, the CDR3 reads TGTGCCAGCAGCTTGGCAGGTGACTCCTTGGGGGCTAATGAAAAACTGTTTTTT. Protein: CASSLAGDSLGANEKLFF.

For the CDR3, the DNA is TGTGCCAGCAGCCAAGGAACAGGGTGGGACACTGAAGCTTTCTTT. Amino acid sequence: CASSQGTGWDTEAFF. The genes are TRBV14 and TRBJ1-1; a possible D gene is TRBD1 (6 bases). This CDR3 region has 15 residues. With 1 base removed from V and 3 bases from J, the gap between germline ends came to 12 bases. Germline CDR1 reads SGHDN; CDR2 reads FVKESK.

The CDR3 here is CASSLDYGTAYEQYF. In DNA, the CDR3 is TGTGCCAGCAGCTTAGATTACGGGACAGCTTACGAGCAGTACTTC. The rearrangement joins TRBV11-2 to TRBJ2-7; TRBD1 matches 7 bases. This CDR3 is 15 amino acids long. Germline values: CDR1 SGHAT, CDR2 FQNNGV. The ends lost 0 bases at V and 4 bases at J; junction bases unmatched: 6.

This chain connects TRBV10-3 to TRBJ1-2; D remains unclear. The V gene lost 4 bases and the J gene lost 6 bases, with 12 bases spanning the gap. Germline V gives CDR1 ENHRY, CDR2 SYGVKD. The CDR3 is made up of 13 amino acids. The CDR3 sequence is CAISAQISDGYTF. CDR3 coding DNA: TGTGCCATCAGTGCCCAGATCAGCGATGGCTACACCTTC.

Written as DNA, the CDR3 is TGTGCCAGCAGCTTAGGGACCTACACAGATACGCAGTATTTT. As protein: CASSLGTYTDTQYF. J is TRBJ2-3 and V is TRBV7-8; D ambiguous. The CDR3 covers 14 residues. V gave up 1 base and J gave up 2 bases, with 7 bases separating them. Germline V gene sequence: CDR1 SGHVS, CDR2 FQNEAQ.

The V gene is TRBV14, the J gene TRBJ1-1; D gene uncertain. Trimming pared 0 bases from V and 1 base from J, leaving 9 bases between. This CDR3 has 15 amino acids. Germline-derived CDR1 and CDR2 are SGHDN and FVKESK. This CDR3 reads CASSQEGRANTEAFF. For the CDR3, the DNA is TGTGCCAGCAGCCAAGAAGGACGGGCGAACACTGAAGCTTTCTTT.

The V gene is TRBV29-1, the J gene TRBJ2-4; 13 bases fit TRBD2. Germline trimming cut 7 bases from V and 7 bases from J; bases unmatched to any gene: 1. Germline-derived CDR1 and CDR2 are SQVTM and ANQGSEA. CDR3 length: 12 amino acids. This CDR3 is CSGGLAGNIQYF. CDR3 nucleotide sequence: TGCAGCGGGGGACTAGCGGGGAACATTCAGTACTTC.

The genes are TRBV7-9 and TRBJ1-2, with a weak D call TRBD1 (5 bases). Trimming took 4 bases from V and 4 from J, leaving 13 bases between them. This CDR3 is 14 amino acids long. Looked up from germline, CDR1 is SEHNR and CDR2 is FQNEAQ (reference sequence). CDR3 region: CASSSRGGAYGYTF. The CDR3 DNA is TGTGCCAGCAGCTCCCGGGGAGGGGCCTATGGCTACACCTTC.

This chain uses TRBV6-5 with TRBJ1-2; possible D gene TRBD1, 5 bases. CDR1 MNHEY and CDR2 SVGAGI come from the germline V gene. V lost 4 bases, J lost 1 base, and 10 bases lay in between. The CDR3 contains 14 residues. CDR3 amino acids: CASSCYRCNYGYTF. DNA of the CDR3: TGTGCCAGCAGTTGTTACAGGTGTAACTATGGCTACACCTTC.

This chain uses TRBV19 with TRBJ2-1; TRBD2 matches 7 bases. The junction had 3 bases not matched to a gene; V was cut back by 3 bases and J by 4 bases. This CDR3 is 14 amino acids long. Germline loops: CDR1 LNHDA, CDR2 SQIVND (reference sequence). The CDR3 is CASSIVGGYNEQFF. The CDR3 DNA is TGTGCCAGTAGTATCGTGGGGGGGTACAATGAGCAGTTCTTC.